One and the same sample provided the 20 T cell receptor beta chains below, sequenced in a study of blood T cell repertoires in COVID-19. Assay: immunoSEQ multiplex PCR; the TCRdb copy retains only in-frame clones and omits some. The sample records 210,000 or so clones, 83% being singletons. Sequenced material: peripheral blood. These receptors were taken from a woman aged 25 to 45 with COVID-19, enrolled during active disease.

The chain joins TRBV2 to TRBJ2-5; 8 nucleotides line up with TRBD1. The germline CDR1 and CDR2 sequences are SNHLY and FYNNEI. The trim removed 6 bases at V and 3 bases at J, leaving 6 bases unmatched. The CDR3 is 14 residues long. CDR3 region: CASRFTGGKETQYF. CDR3 coding DNA: TGTGCCAGCAGATTCACAGGGGGTAAAGAGACCCAGTACTTC.

This chain joins TRBV19 and TRBJ1-1, with D maybe TRBD1 (6 bases). Trimming pared 5 bases from V and 0 bases from J, leaving 13 bases between. The CDR3 consists of 15 residues. Germline V gene sequence: CDR1 LNHDA, CDR2 SQIVND (reference sequence). The CDR3 sequence is CASSSQDSLNTEAFF. The CDR3 bases are TGTGCCAGTAGTTCCCAGGACAGTCTGAACACTGAAGCTTTCTTT.

The genes are TRBV6-1 and TRBJ2-5, with TRBD1 as a possible D gene (6 bases). CDR3 length: 15 residues. V was shortened by 1 base and J by 1 base, with 10 bases between the two germline ends. CDR1 is MNHNS and CDR2 is SASEGT in the germline V gene. The CDR3 loop reads CASSEGKGVQETQYF. CDR3 coding DNA: TGTGCCAGCAGTGAAGGAAAGGGGGTCCAAGAGACCCAGTACTTC.

The chain links TRBV4-3 to TRBJ2-1; tentative D call: TRBD2 (7 bases). V lost 8 bases to trimming and J lost 9 bases, with 11 bases between them. The CDR3 contains 11 residues. Germline values: CDR1 LGHNA, CDR2 YSLEER. Written as DNA, the CDR3 is TGCGCCAGCCGGGGGGCGATTGAGCAGTTCTTC. Protein: CASRGAIEQFF.

This chain joins TRBV19 and TRBJ2-5; 10 positions agree with TRBD2. This CDR3 region has 13 residues. Germline lookup yields CDR1 LNHDA and CDR2 SQIVND (reference sequence). V lost 4 bases and J lost 5; bases outside the gene matches: 1. CDR3 coding DNA: TGTGCCAGTAGTAGTAGCGGGAGGGAGACCCAGTACTTC. Amino acid sequence: CASSSSGRETQYF. The whole variable domain, remainder taken from reference TRBV19 and TRBJ2-5, is DGGITQSPKYLFRKEGQNVTLSCEQNLNHDAMYWYRQDPGQGLRLIYYSQIVNDFQKGDIAEGYSVSREKKESFPLTVTSAQKNPTAFYLCASSSSGRETQYFGPGTRLLVL.

This clone was recorded a few times. The J gene is TRBJ1-2, the V gene TRBV28, with D unresolved. This CDR3 is 14 amino acids long. Between the trimmed V and J ends, which lost 6 bases and 4 bases, there was a span of 15 bases. From germline, CDR1 is MDHEN and CDR2 SYDVKM. CDR3 amino acids: CASSATEPSYGYTF. The CDR3 bases are TGTGCCAGCAGCGCGACGGAACCTAGCTATGGCTACACCTTC.

V is TRBV7-2 and J is TRBJ2-7, with 11 nucleotides matching TRBD2. The CDR3 consists of 15 residues. J lost 2 bases, V lost 5 bases, and 5 bases had no gene match. The germline V gene has CDR1 SGHTA and CDR2 FQGNSA. The CDR3 DNA follows: TGTGCCAGCAGCCTCGGGACTAGCGGACCCTACGAGCAGTACTTC. Translated, it gives CASSLGTSGPYEQYF.

The chain carries TRBV7-3 and TRBJ1-5, with TRBD1 matching 8 bases. V lost 5 bases and J lost 1; bases outside the gene matches: 7. Germline assignment: CDR1 SGHTA and CDR2 FQGTGA. This CDR3 contains 16 residues. The DNA for the CDR3 is TGTGCCAGCAGCCGAAACAGGGGGATGAGCAATCAGCCCCAGCATTTT. Residues: CASSRNRGMSNQPQHF.

This chain links TRBV27 with TRBJ1-3; 9 bases map to TRBD1. This CDR3 region has 16 residues. CDR1 is MNHEY, CDR2 SMNVEV, per germline (reference sequence). Trimming at V came to 6 bases and at J to 2 bases, leaving 8 bases not matched to a gene. In nucleotides, the CDR3 is TGTGCCAGCAGACCCGGGACAGGGCGGGCTGGAAACACCATATATTTT. Protein product: CASRPGTGRAGNTIYF.

This chain joins TRBV7-2 and TRBJ2-1; 11 bases line up with TRBD2. V shed 0 bases, J shed 3 bases, and the junction held 13 bases outside the gene matches. CDR1 and CDR2 (germline): SGHTA, FQGNSA. This CDR3 comprises 20 residues. CDR3 coding DNA: TGTGCCAGCAGCTTAGCGCTAAAAGGACGGGGACTAGCGGTCTACAATGAGCAGTTCTTC. It yields the protein CASSLALKGRGLAVYNEQFF.

The genes are TRBV6-4 and TRBJ1-6; D is perhaps TRBD1 (6 bases). V lost 4 bases and J lost 11, with 18 bases in between. The CDR3 length is 15 residues. From germline, CDR1 is MRHNA and CDR2 SNTAGT. CDR3 sequence (DNA): TGTGCCAGCAGTGTGGGGGGGCTCCCGGTGGCACCCCTCCACTTT. It specifies CASSVGGLPVAPLHF.

V gene TRBV27 combines with J gene TRBJ1-6, with 7 positions matching TRBD1. The CDR3 totals 16 residues. The junction had 9 bases not matched to a gene; V was cut back by 0 bases and J by 10 bases. Germline V gene data show CDR1 as MNHEY and CDR2 as SMNVEV (reference sequence). CDR3 in DNA: TGTGCCAGCAGTTTATCGGAGGGGGCATATGGGTCACCCCTCCACTTT. Its translation: CASSLSEGAYGSPLHF.

The gene calls are TRBV20-1 and TRBJ1-4; 7 bases agree with TRBD1. CDR1 is DFQATT and CDR2 is SNEGSKA in the germline V gene (reference sequence). The CDR3 is made up of 15 amino acids. Unmatched junction bases numbered 10, after V lost 3 bases and J lost 6 bases. The CDR3 region is CSASNQGEQYEKLFF. The CDR3, as DNA: TGCAGTGCTAGTAATCAGGGGGAGCAGTATGAAAAACTGTTTTTT.

Written as DNA, the CDR3 is TGTGCCAGCAGGGACAGGGGAGCCCCGGGAATCTCTGGGGCCAACGTCCTGACTTTC. Translating it yields CASRDRGAPGISGANVLTF. The chain has TRBV27 and TRBJ2-6, with 9 bases identical to TRBD1. The V and J ends lost 6 bases and 0 bases, in that order; junction bases with no gene match: 12. The length of the CDR3 is 19 residues. Germline V gives CDR1 MNHEY, CDR2 SMNVEV (reference sequence).

The V and J genes are TRBV7-3 and TRBJ2-3, with 15 bases identical to TRBD2. CDR1 is SGHTA and CDR2 is FQGTGA in the germline V gene. The CDR3 extends over 17 amino acids. After removal of 4 bases from V and 2 bases from J, the junction contained 4 bases not matched to a gene. The CDR3 DNA reads as TGTGCCAGCAGCTCCGGACTAGCGGGGGGGGTCACAGATACGCAGTATTTT. Translated, it gives CASSSGLAGGVTDTQYF.

A few counts support this clone. The CDR3 loop is CASSLPDRGSEAFF. In DNA form, the CDR3 reads TGTGCCAGCAGCCTCCCGGACAGGGGATCTGAAGCTTTCTTT. The rearrangement joins TRBV3-1 (or the pseudogene TRBV3-2) to TRBJ1-1; 9 bases map to TRBD1. CDR3 length equals 14 residues. V lost 4 bases to trimming and J lost 6 bases; unmatched junction nucleotides: 6. Germline V gene lookup returns CDR1 LGHDT and CDR2 YNNKEL (reference sequence).

The rearrangement uses TRBV5-1 and TRBJ2-7; D is unclear. The CDR3 sequence is 15 residues long. V was pared by 0 bases and J by 5 bases, with 15 bases between. Per the germline V gene, CDR1 is SGHRS and CDR2 is YFSETQ. CDR3 loop: CASSLDVQPRDEQYF. The CDR3 DNA follows: TGCGCCAGCAGCTTGGACGTACAGCCTCGAGACGAGCAGTACTTC. The full variable domain, completed using reference TRBV5-1 and TRBJ2-7, is KAGVTQTPRYLIKTRGQQVTLSCSPISGHRSVSWYQQTPGQGLQFLFEYFSETQRNKGNFPGRFSGRQFSNSRSEMNVSTLELGDSALYLCASSLDVQPRDEQYFGPGTRLTVT.

V usage is TRBV7-9 and J usage is TRBJ1-2, with 7 bases lining up with TRBD1. CDR1 and CDR2 (germline): SEHNR, FQNEAQ (reference sequence). Trimming at V came to 3 bases and at J to 0 bases, leaving 4 bases not matched to a gene. CDR3 length: 15 amino acids. The chain's CDR3 is CASSLWTGSNYGYTF. The CDR3 DNA reads as TGTGCCAGCAGCTTGTGGACAGGTTCTAACTATGGCTACACCTTC.

The rearrangement links TRBV19 to TRBJ1-5, with D tentatively TRBD1 (6 bases). This CDR3 region has 15 residues. Germline V CDR1 and CDR2: LNHDA, SQIVND (reference sequence). Between the trimmed V and J ends, which lost 6 bases and 8 bases, there was a span of 20 bases. The CDR3 protein is CASRSDRPLPEPQHF. CDR3 DNA: TGTGCCAGTAGATCAGACAGGCCTCTTCCGGAGCCCCAGCATTTT.

This clone turned up a few times. This sequence joins TRBV13 and TRBJ1-1; the D gene is possibly TRBD1 (6 bases). V was cut by 4 bases and J by 2 bases, with 23 bases left in between. CDR1 and CDR2 (germline): PRHDT, FYEKMQ (reference sequence). The CDR3 contains 18 residues. The CDR3 sequence is CASSSTKPPLGANTEAFF. The DNA for the CDR3 is TGTGCCAGCAGCTCGACTAAACCTCCTCTGGGGGCTAACACTGAAGCTTTCTTT.